This entry lists 6 T cell receptor beta chains sequenced from one sample in a study of shared clonotypes between healthy human individuals. The assay was immunoSEQ multiplex PCR, and TCRdb's table has in-frame clones only and misses some. The data show 2,500,000 or so clones, about nine tenths seen once. Sequenced: naive CD4+ T cells from PBMCs. The subset: CD45RA+ positively selected. The receptors come from a man in his late teens or twenties in good health. Some clones in this sample may be carry-over from other donors' samples.

V gene TRBV5-1 combines with J gene TRBJ2-5; no clear D. V was pared by 0 bases and J by 4 bases, with 13 bases between. The CDR3 runs 15 residues. Germline V lookup: CDR1 SGHRS, CDR2 YFSETQ. The CDR3 nucleotides are TGCGCCAGCAGCTTGGGCTCCATGGTCCTAGAGACCCAGTACTTC. It encodes CASSLGSMVLETQYF.

This clone was observed a handful of times. J is TRBJ1-2 and V is TRBV20-1; D remains ambiguous. The germline V and J ends were trimmed by 3 bases and 8 bases, with 10 bases remaining between them. In germline, CDR1 is DFQATT, CDR2 SNEGSKA (reference sequence). The CDR3 runs 11 residues. This chain's CDR3 is CSASFGAGYTF. CDR3 DNA sequence: TGCAGTGCTAGTTTTGGTGCGGGCTACACCTTC.

CDR3 amino acids: CASSPPGGLETQYF. Written as DNA, the CDR3 is TGTGCCAGCAGCCCCCCTGGGGGTTTAGAGACCCAGTACTTC. This rearrangement joins TRBV11-1 to TRBJ2-5, with D perhaps being TRBD1 or TRBD2 (5 bases each). V was pared by 5 bases and J by 4 bases, with 14 bases between. Germline CDR1 SGHAT, CDR2 FQDESV (reference sequence). The CDR3 spans 14 residues.

The chain uses TRBV6-5 and TRBJ2-2, with 7 bases fitting TRBD1. V trimming: 2 bases; J trimming: 7 bases; junction bases outside the gene matches: 7. CDR1 and CDR2 from the germline V gene are MNHEY and SVGAGI. The CDR3 loop spans 15 amino acids. In DNA form, the CDR3 reads TGTGCCAGCAGTTACCGGTCGACAGGGAGCGGGGAGCTGTTTTTT. Translated: CASSYRSTGSGELFF.

The chain carries TRBV18 and TRBJ1-2, with TRBD1 as a possible D gene (5 bases). Germline V gene lookup returns CDR1 KGHSH and CDR2 LQKENI. V was shortened by 2 bases and J by 0 bases, with 10 bases between the two germline ends. This CDR3 contains 15 residues. The DNA of the CDR3 is TGTGCCAGCTCACCAGGGGGGATAGCTAACTATGGCTACACCTTC. Its translation is CASSPGGIANYGYTF.

Points on this clone: Mismatch with germline at one junction end may stem from a read error. The V gene is TRBV2, the J gene TRBJ2-5, with D hard to call. CDR1 and CDR2 (germline): SNHLY, FYNNEI. This CDR3 is 11 amino acids long. This CDR3 reads CASSEYSELDF. CDR3 DNA: TGTGCCAGCAGTGAATACAGTGAGCTAGACTTC.